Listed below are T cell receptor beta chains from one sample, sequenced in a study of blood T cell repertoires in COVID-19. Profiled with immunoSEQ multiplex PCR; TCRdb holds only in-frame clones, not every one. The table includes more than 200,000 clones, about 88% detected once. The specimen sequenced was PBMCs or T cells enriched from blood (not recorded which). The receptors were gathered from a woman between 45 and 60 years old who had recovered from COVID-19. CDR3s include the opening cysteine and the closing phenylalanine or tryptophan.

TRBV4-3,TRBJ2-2,CASSQKAGDPWTGELFF
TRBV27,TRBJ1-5,CASNRGLGQPQHF
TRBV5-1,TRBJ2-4,CASSLASRGPNIQYF
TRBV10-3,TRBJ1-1,CAISEWTGPNTEAFF
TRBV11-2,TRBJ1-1,CASSVRGLNTEAFF
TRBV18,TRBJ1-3,CASSPIRPPRQGASGNTIYF
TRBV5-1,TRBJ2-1,CASSPGGESGRNEQFF
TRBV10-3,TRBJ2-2,CAISRDTSGVPSGELFF
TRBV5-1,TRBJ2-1,CASSFGTSGINEQFF
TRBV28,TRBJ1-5,CASRSPDRGRNQPQHF
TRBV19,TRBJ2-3,CASSMGLATDTQYF
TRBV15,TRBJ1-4,CATSMGLREKLFF
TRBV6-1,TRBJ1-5,CASSALTGVDNQPQHF
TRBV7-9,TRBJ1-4,CASSSTTTNEKLFF